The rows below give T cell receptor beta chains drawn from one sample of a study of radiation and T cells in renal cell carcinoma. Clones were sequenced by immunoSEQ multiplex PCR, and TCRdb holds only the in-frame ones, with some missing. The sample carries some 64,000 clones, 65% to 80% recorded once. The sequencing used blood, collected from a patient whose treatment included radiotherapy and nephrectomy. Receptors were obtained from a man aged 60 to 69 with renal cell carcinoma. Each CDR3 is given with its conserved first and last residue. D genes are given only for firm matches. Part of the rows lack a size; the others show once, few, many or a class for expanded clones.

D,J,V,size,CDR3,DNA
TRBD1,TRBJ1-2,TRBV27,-,CASSSPSAYSGTGDGYTF,TGTGCCAGCAGTTCTCCGTCCGCCTACTCCGGGACAGGGGATGGCTACACCTTC
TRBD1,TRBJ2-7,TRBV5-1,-,CASSLGQGPYEQYF,TGCGCCAGCAGCTTGGGACAGGGGCCCTACGAGCAGTACTTC
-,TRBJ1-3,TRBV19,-,CASTTVRVDSGNTIYF,TGTGCCAGTACTACTGTACGGGTCGACTCTGGAAACACCATATATTTT
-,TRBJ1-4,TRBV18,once,CASSAMGRLNEKLFF,TGTGCCAGCTCCGCGATGGGTAGACTTAATGAAAAACTGTTTTTT
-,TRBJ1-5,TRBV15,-,CATSRDEARPQHF,TGTGCCACCAGCAGAGACGAGGCCCGGCCCCAGCATTTT
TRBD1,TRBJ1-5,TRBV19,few,CASQYRGDQPQHF,TGTGCCAGTCAATACAGGGGGGATCAGCCCCAGCATTTT
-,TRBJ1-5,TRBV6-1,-,CASSDFTGREQPQHF,TGTGCCAGCAGTGATTTCACAGGGCGGGAGCAGCCCCAGCATTTT
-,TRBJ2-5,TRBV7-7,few,CASSPVAAETQYF,TGTGCCAGCAGCCCGGTGGCGGCAGAGACCCAGTACTTC
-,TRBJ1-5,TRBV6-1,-,CASSDSGGNQPQHF,TGTGCCAGCAGTGACTCAGGGGGCAATCAGCCCCAGCATTTT
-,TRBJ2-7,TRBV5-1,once,CASSTGRLSYEQYF,TGCGCCAGCAGCACGGGACGGTTATCCTACGAGCAGTACTTC
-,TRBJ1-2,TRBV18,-,CASSPDRQQNYGYTF,TGTGCCAGCTCACCCGACAGGCAGCAGAACTATGGCTACACCTTC
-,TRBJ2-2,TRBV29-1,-,CSVEAGNTGELFF,TGCAGCGTTGAGGCAGGGAACACCGGGGAGCTGTTTTTT
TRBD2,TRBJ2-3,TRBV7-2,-,CASSLVGRAGGTDTQYF,TGTGCCAGCAGCTTAGTCGGAAGAGCGGGGGGCACAGATACGCAGTATTTT
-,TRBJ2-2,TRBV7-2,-,CASGTGGTANTGELFF,TGTGCCAGCGGGACGGGGGGCACCGCGAACACCGGGGAGCTGTTTTTT
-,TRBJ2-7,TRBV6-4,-,CAIVSPTAYEQYF,TGTGCCATCGTCTCCCCGACGGCCTACGAGCAGTACTTC
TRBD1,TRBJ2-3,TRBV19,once,CASSGTGFTDTQYF,TGTGCCAGTTCCGGGACAGGGTTCACAGATACGCAGTATTTT
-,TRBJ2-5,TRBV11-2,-,CASSRGETQYF,TGTGCCAGCAGCCGGGGGGAGACCCAGTACTTC
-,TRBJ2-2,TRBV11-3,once,CASSLGRTNTGELFF,TGTGCCAGCAGCCTCGGGCGGACGAACACCGGGGAGCTGTTTTTT
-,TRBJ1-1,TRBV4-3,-,CASSQAPGKGAEAFF,TGCGCCAGCAGCCAGGCCCCGGGGAAGGGCGCTGAAGCTTTCTTT
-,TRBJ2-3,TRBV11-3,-,CASSFSLADTQYF,TGTGCCAGCAGCTTTTCACTAGCAGATACGCAGTATTTT
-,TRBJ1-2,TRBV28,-,CASSFSLGRGGYTF,TGTGCCAGCAGTTTCAGTCTGGGGAGGGGTGGCTACACCTTC
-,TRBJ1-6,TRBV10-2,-,CASRGTAPMDSPLHF,TGCGCCAGCCGGGGGACTGCCCCTATGGATTCACCCCTCCACTTT